Each of the 13 T cell receptor beta chains below was sequenced from the same sample in a study of blood T cell repertoires in COVID-19. Generated by immunoSEQ multiplex PCR, the TCRdb table keeps only in-frame clones and is missing some. The sample shows about 310,000 clones, approximately 81% of them seen only once. The sequencing sample was made of PBMCs or T cells enriched from blood (not recorded which). The receptors here all came from a woman aged 30 to 39 who had been exposed to COVID-19.

The chain couples TRBV7-2 to TRBJ2-5, with 7 bases that match TRBD2. Germline V gene data show CDR1 as SGHTA and CDR2 as FQGNSA. J lost 2 bases, V lost 5 bases, and 8 bases had no gene match. The CDR3 consists of 15 residues. The CDR3 nucleotides read TGTGCCAGCAGCATTCAACCGGGGGGACAAGAGACCCAGTACTTC. Amino acid sequence: CASSIQPGGQETQYF.

The V and J genes are TRBV6-5 and TRBJ2-3, with a possible D match to TRBD2 (6 bases). This CDR3 has 14 residues. From germline, CDR1 is MNHEY and CDR2 SVGAGI. The ends were cut back, 5 bases at V and 0 bases at J, with 9 bases in the middle. The DNA of the CDR3 is TGTGCCAGCAGTCAAAGCGGGAGCACAGATACGCAGTATTTT. Translating it yields CASSQSGSTDTQYF.

This chain uses TRBV7-9 with TRBJ2-7, with 7 positions matching TRBD1. V lost 1 base and J lost 5; bases outside the gene matches: 5. From germline, CDR1 is SEHNR and CDR2 FQNEAQ (reference sequence). The CDR3 runs to 14 residues. CDR3 in DNA: TGTGCCAGCAGCTTAGGAGGGGGCCCCGACGAGCAGTACTTC. As protein: CASSLGGGPDEQYF.

J is TRBJ2-2 and V is TRBV3-1 (or the pseudogene TRBV3-2), with 9 bases aligning to TRBD2. CDR1 is LGHDT and CDR2 is YNNKEL in the germline V gene (reference sequence). Trimming at V came to 6 bases and at J to 5 bases, leaving 7 bases not matched to a gene. There are 15 residues in the CDR3. The CDR3 spells CASRPLAGGTGELFF. The CDR3 DNA sequence: TGTGCCAGCAGACCACTAGCGGGCGGAACCGGGGAGCTGTTTTTT.

In this sample, this clone turned up a few times. This chain links TRBV6-5 with TRBJ2-2; TRBD1 aligns across 10 bases. Germline values: CDR1 MNHEY, CDR2 SVGAGI. Trimming took 7 bases from V and 8 from J; bases not matched to a gene: 10. CDR3 length: 15 residues. CDR3: CASTRVTGGTGELFF. The CDR3 DNA reads TGTGCCAGCACCCGGGTGACAGGGGGCACAGGGGAGCTGTTTTTT.

This clone appeared a single time. The chain carries TRBV6-5 and TRBJ1-3; a weak D match, TRBD1 (6 bases). V was cut by 1 base and J by 2 bases, with 12 bases left in between. This CDR3 contains 16 residues. Germline V gene sequence: CDR1 MNHEY, CDR2 SVGAGI. The CDR3 sequence: CASSYYGGQPGNTIYF. The CDR3 nucleotides are TGTGCCAGCAGTTACTATGGGGGCCAACCTGGAAACACCATATATTTT.

V gene TRBV5-6 combines with J gene TRBJ1-1; weak D call: TRBD1 (6 bases). This CDR3 has 13 residues. Trimming stripped 5 bases from V and 11 bases from J, with 19 bases between. The germline V gene encodes CDR1 SGHDT and CDR2 YYEEEE. The CDR3 loop is CASRRTEMGRAFF. The CDR3 DNA follows: TGTGCCAGCAGACGGACAGAAATGGGGCGGGCTTTCTTT.

The V gene is TRBV18, the J gene TRBJ1-2, with 7 nucleotides matching TRBD1. The junction had 8 bases not matched to a gene; V was cut back by 4 bases and J by 3 bases. The CDR3 loop spans 15 amino acids. Germline V gene lookup returns CDR1 KGHSH and CDR2 LQKENI. Here the CDR3 reads CASSLQGLRDYGYTF. For the CDR3, the DNA is TGTGCCAGCTCACTACAGGGGCTCCGAGACTATGGCTACACCTTC.

The J gene is TRBJ1-2, the V gene TRBV2; D perhaps matches TRBD1 (6 bases). CDR1 and CDR2 (germline): SNHLY, FYNNEI. CDR3 length: 13 amino acids. The V end was cut by 6 bases, the J end by 5 bases, with 13 bases between. CDR3 sequence: CASRAGTSYGYTF. CDR3 in DNA: TGTGCCAGCAGGGCCGGGACAAGTTATGGCTACACCTTC.

The chain recombines TRBV19 with TRBJ2-1, with D maybe TRBD1 (6 bases). Deletions cut 3 bases from V and 5 bases from J, with 11 bases between. Germline CDR1 is LNHDA and CDR2 is SQIVND (reference sequence). CDR3 length: 14 residues. The CDR3 nucleotides read TGTGCCAGTAGTATTGGGCAGGGGAACAATGAGCAGTTCTTC. This codes for CASSIGQGNNEQFF. The full variable domain, with the rest looked up from reference TRBV19 and TRBJ2-1, is DGGITQSPKYLFRKEGQNVTLSCEQNLNHDAMYWYRQDPGQGLRLIYYSQIVNDFQKGDIAEGYSVSREKKESFPLTVTSAQKNPTAFYLCASSIGQGNNEQFFGPGTRLTVL.

The CDR3 nucleotides read TGCGCCAGCAGCTTAGCGGGGGAACTGCGAAACACCATATATTTT. Protein product: CASSLAGELRNTIYF. The chain uses TRBV5-1 and TRBJ1-3; perhaps TRBD1 as D (5 bases). This CDR3 is 15 amino acids long. Trimming stripped 2 bases from V and 5 bases from J, with 14 bases between. The germline CDR1 and CDR2 sequences are SGHRS and YFSETQ.

The chain recombines TRBV19 with TRBJ1-1; 10 bases agree with TRBD1. In germline, CDR1 is LNHDA, CDR2 SQIVND (reference sequence). Trimming removed 10 bases from V and 6 bases from J; junction bases left unmatched: 11. CDR3 length equals 14 residues. CDR3 region: CAIQGTGVPSEAFF. The CDR3 DNA sequence: TGTGCCATACAAGGGACAGGGGTTCCCTCTGAAGCTTTCTTT.

This clone was seen more than once but under ten times. This chain connects TRBV30 to TRBJ1-1, with 7 bases lining up with TRBD1. Trimming removed 3 bases from V and 4 bases from J; junction bases left unmatched: 5. The CDR3 has 13 amino acids. CDR1 and CDR2 (germline): GTSNPN, SVGIG (reference sequence). CDR3 in DNA: TGTGCCTGGAGGGTTACAGGGGTCACTGAAGCTTTCTTT. Its translation: CAWRVTGVTEAFF.